These T cell receptor beta chains were read from a single sample in a study of identical twins. TCRdb passed the 5' RACE reads through MiXCR, listing each CDR3 protein once. The sample contains 500,000 to 600,000 distinct CDR3 sequences, approximately 22% of which appear only once. The data were also submitted as part of a second study, on T cells expressing NK-cell markers.

The sequenced material came from CD4+ T cells sorted from blood. These receptors all stem from a woman aged 18-30 years in good health. Each CDR3 is given with its conserved first and last residue. D genes are given only for firm matches. Expanded clones get a size class; other rows say once, few or many, or leave the size out.

D gene,V gene,CDR3 length,clone size,J gene,CDR3 protein,CDR3 DNA
TRBD2,TRBV10-3,16,many,TRBJ2-5,CAISDQLAGGVETQYF,TGTGCCATCAGTGATCAACTAGCGGGGGGTGTAGAGACCCAGTACTTC
-,TRBV21-1,13,-,TRBJ1-1,CASSRPINTEAFF,TGTGCCAGCAGCAGGCCGATTAACACTGAAGCTTTCTTT
-,TRBV20-1,13,many,TRBJ2-5,CSAPTSGVETQYF,TGCAGCGCCCCCACCTCGGGAGTGGAGACCCAGTACTTC
-,TRBV10-3,16,-,TRBJ2-2,CATSGVAWSPRTELFF,TGTGCCACCTCGGGGGTAGCTTGGTCACCTCGTACGGAGCTGTTTTTT
TRBD2,TRBV12-3/TRBV12-4,15,many,TRBJ2-1,CASSWGSGGYNEQFF,TGTGCCAGCAGTTGGGGTAGCGGGGGATACAATGAGCAGTTCTTC
-,TRBV29-1,11,-,TRBJ1-1,CSLLRDTEAFF,TGCAGCTTATTGAGGGACACTGAAGCTTTCTTT
-,TRBV7-3,14,few,TRBJ2-1,CASSLGAGHNEQFF,TGTGCCAGCAGCTTAGGGGCGGGACACAATGAGCAGTTCTTC
-,TRBV6-1,12,few,TRBJ1-1,CASSEVRTAAFF,TGTGCCAGCAGTGAAGTTAGGACAGCTGCTTTCTTT
-,TRBV20-1,14,-,TRBJ2-3,CSARGLRAGDTQYF,TGCAGTGCTAGGGGCCTCCGAGCGGGAGATACGCAGTATTTT
-,TRBV6-1,14,-,TRBJ2-3,CASSEALYTDTQYF,TGTGCCAGCAGTGAAGCGCTCTACACAGATACGCAGTATTTT
-,TRBV5-1,13,few,TRBJ1-5,CASSLETNQPQHF,TGCGCCAGCAGCTTGGAAACCAATCAGCCCCAGCATTTT
-,TRBV12-3/TRBV12-4,13,-,TRBJ1-6,CASSLLGLTTLHF,TGTGCCAGCAGTTTATTGGGCTTGACCACCCTCCACTTT
TRBD1,TRBV7-8,15,-,TRBJ2-1,CASSPDRVRRDEQFF,TGTGCCAGCAGCCCCGACAGGGTAAGAAGGGATGAGCAGTTCTTC
TRBD2,TRBV4-2,17,few,TRBJ2-3,CASSLTRGASGVDTQYF,TGTGCCAGCAGTTTGACTCGGGGGGCTAGCGGGGTAGATACGCAGTATTTT
-,TRBV5-5,16,few,TRBJ2-7,CASSFRPGPGNYEQYF,TGTGCCAGCAGCTTTCGTCCCGGACCAGGCAACTACGAGCAGTACTTC
TRBD1,TRBV6-2/TRBV6-3,18,few,TRBJ1-5,CASSSGTGGAKSNQPQHF,TGTGCCAGCAGTAGCGGGACAGGGGGCGCGAAGAGCAATCAGCCCCAGCATTTT
-,TRBV7-2,14,few,TRBJ2-3,CASSSALGSDTQYF,TGTGCCAGCAGCTCGGCCCTAGGATCAGATACGCAGTATTTT
-,TRBV10-2,13,few,TRBJ2-7,CASGGGPYYEQYF,TGCGCCAGCGGCGGCGGTCCTTACTACGAGCAGTACTTC
TRBD2,TRBV12-3/TRBV12-4,14,few,TRBJ2-1,CASSLDSGGSQQFF,TGTGCCAGCAGTTTAGATAGCGGGGGGAGCCAGCAGTTCTTC
-,TRBV27,17,-,TRBJ1-5,CASSLNLDSGGGQPQHF,TGTGCCAGCAGTTTAAATCTAGATTCGGGGGGCGGTCAGCCCCAGCATTTT
TRBD1,TRBV12-3/TRBV12-4,13,few,TRBJ1-1,CASSATGSTEAFF,TGTGCCAGCAGCGCGACAGGGAGCACTGAAGCTTTCTTT
-,TRBV20-1,14,few,TRBJ1-2,CSAMEGGWSYGYTF,TGCAGTGCGATGGAGGGGGGATGGAGCTATGGCTACACCTTC
-,TRBV7-9,11,-,TRBJ1-1,CASRADAEAFF,TGTGCCAGCAGGGCCGACGCTGAAGCTTTCTTT
-,TRBV20-1,13,many,TRBJ2-4,CSARSQAKNIQYF,TGCAGTGCTAGAAGCCAAGCCAAAAACATTCAGTACTTC
-,TRBV7-9,15,few,TRBJ2-3,CASSPWGTATDTQYF,TGTGCCAGCAGCCCCTGGGGAACAGCTACAGATACGCAGTATTTT
TRBD2,TRBV7-2,15,few,TRBJ2-2,CASGGSGRITGELFF,TGTGCCAGCGGGGGTAGCGGGAGGATCACCGGGGAGCTGTTTTTT
-,TRBV7-9,14,few,TRBJ2-7,CASSVNRDSYEQYF,TGTGCCAGCAGCGTGAACAGGGACTCCTACGAGCAGTACTTC
-,TRBV4-3,13,few,TRBJ2-7,CASSQVRGHEQYF,TGCGCCAGCAGCCAAGTCAGGGGCCACGAGCAGTACTTC
TRBD2,TRBV11-2,15,many,TRBJ2-7,CASRRYSGDSYEQYF,TGTGCCAGCAGGCGGTATAGCGGGGACTCCTACGAGCAGTACTTC
-,TRBV6-5,12,few,TRBJ2-3,CATRGDTDTQYF,TGTGCCACCAGGGGTGACACAGATACGCAGTATTTT
-,TRBV15,14,few,TRBJ2-7,CATSRDLQASEQYF,TGTGCCACCAGCAGAGATTTACAGGCTAGCGAGCAGTACTTC
-,TRBV12-3/TRBV12-4,14,once,TRBJ2-3,CASSFSLGGDTQYF,TGTGCCAGCAGTTTTAGTTTAGGAGGCGATACGCAGTATTTT
-,TRBV5-5,15,-,TRBJ2-7,CASSLLSGARGEQYF,TGTGCCAGCAGCTTACTATCGGGGGCCAGGGGCGAGCAGTACTTC
-,TRBV11-1,11,-,TRBJ2-7,CAISSGYEQYF,TGTGCCATTTCCAGTGGCTACGAGCAGTACTTC
TRBD1,TRBV12-3/TRBV12-4,12,many,TRBJ1-2,CASSRQGYGYTF,TGTGCCAGCAGTAGACAGGGATACGGCTACACCTTC
-,TRBV5-6,13,-,TRBJ1-4,CASSSPFGEKLFF,TGTGCCAGCAGCTCGCCCTTCGGGGAAAAACTGTTTTTT
-,TRBV12-3/TRBV12-4,14,few,TRBJ2-7,CASSLAGGQYEQYF,TGTGCCAGCAGTTTAGCGGGGGGGCAATACGAGCAGTACTTC
-,TRBV9,15,-,TRBJ2-7,CASSVVGESSYEQYF,TGTGCCAGCAGCGTAGTGGGCGAGAGCTCCTACGAGCAGTACTTC
-,TRBV20-1,16,-,TRBJ2-5,CSARKRLAAFQETQYF,TGCAGTGCTAGAAAGAGGCTAGCAGCATTCCAAGAGACCCAGTACTTC
TRBD1,TRBV30,12,few,TRBJ2-7,CAWVGQGYEQYF,TGTGCCTGGGTTGGACAGGGCTACGAGCAGTACTTC
TRBD2,TRBV9,15,-,TRBJ2-5,CASSVAAGVAETQYF,TGTGCCAGCAGCGTAGCCGCGGGGGTGGCAGAGACCCAGTACTTC
-,TRBV6-2/TRBV6-3,12,-,TRBJ2-1,CASATSYNEQFF,TGTGCCAGCGCCACCTCCTACAATGAGCAGTTCTTC
-,TRBV7-9,14,-,TRBJ2-7,CASSSRSYSYEQYF,TGTGCCAGCAGCTCCCGATCCTACTCCTACGAGCAGTACTTC
TRBD2,TRBV20-1,14,-,TRBJ2-1,CSASNGRYNNEQFF,TGCAGTGCGTCTAACGGGAGGTACAACAATGAGCAGTTCTTC
-,TRBV29-1,12,few,TRBJ2-5,CSVDDRAETQYF,TGCAGCGTTGATGATCGCGCAGAGACCCAGTACTTC
-,TRBV5-1,15,many,TRBJ1-1,CASSLLSGMNTEAFF,TGCGCCAGCAGCTTACTCTCGGGTATGAACACTGAAGCTTTCTTT
-,TRBV3-1,18,once,TRBJ2-6,CASSQGLRGSSGANVLTF,TGTGCCAGCAGCCAAGGTTTGCGGGGAAGCTCTGGGGCCAACGTCCTGACTTTC